These 22 T cell receptor beta chains were sequenced from one sample in a study of shared clonotypes between healthy human individuals. The table came from immunoSEQ multiplex PCR; TCRdb's copy has only in-frame clones and leaves some out. The table records approximately 1,500,000 clones, 95% to 99% of them present only once. The specimen sequenced was naive CD4+ T cells sorted from blood. As to subset: CD45RA+ positively selected. Source of these receptors: a man aged 25-40 years in good health.

CDR3 in amino acids: CAIREAGEETQYF. In DNA, the CDR3 is TGTGCCATCAGGGAAGCGGGAGAAGAGACCCAGTACTTC. The rearrangement uses TRBV10-3 and TRBJ2-5, with 8 bases identical to TRBD2. The CDR3 is made up of 13 amino acids. The V and J ends lost 6 bases and 3 bases, in that order; junction bases with no gene match: 3. CDR1 and CDR2 (germline): ENHRY, SYGVKD.

The V gene is TRBV18, the J gene TRBJ1-1, with 11 positions matching TRBD1. Germline V lookup: CDR1 KGHSH, CDR2 LQKENI. V lost 2 bases to trimming and J lost 4 bases; unmatched junction nucleotides: 9. This CDR3 contains 17 residues. CDR3 region: CASSPTGTGGLGTEAFF. The CDR3 region has the DNA TGTGCCAGCTCACCAACCGGGACAGGGGGATTAGGCACTGAAGCTTTCTTT. Variable domain in full (rest from reference TRBV18 and TRBJ1-1): NAGVMQNPRHLVRRRGQEARLRCSPMKGHSHVYWYRQLPEEGLKFMVYLQKENIIDESGMPKERFSAEFPKEGPSILRIQQVVRGDSAAYFCASSPTGTGGLGTEAFFGQGTRLTVV.

The CDR3 nucleotides read TGTGCCAGCAACCCCACAGGTTACTATGGCTACACCTTC. The encoded protein is CASNPTGYYGYTF. V usage is TRBV6-5 and J usage is TRBJ1-2; D possibly corresponds to TRBD1 (5 bases). The CDR3 runs 13 residues. In germline, CDR1 is MNHEY, CDR2 SVGAGI. Trimming stripped 7 bases from V and 3 bases from J, with 12 bases between.

The V and J genes are TRBV6-4 and TRBJ2-2; 13 bases are a match to TRBD2. The V gene's germline CDR1 is MRHNA and CDR2 SNTAGT. V shed 6 bases and J 4 bases; nucleotides not matched to a gene: 5. The CDR3 length is 16 residues. CDR3 DNA: TGTGCCAGCAGCATACTAGCGGGAGGGTCCACCGGGGAGCTGTTTTTT. This translates into CASSILAGGSTGELFF.

This clone was seen once. The rearrangement uses TRBV27 and TRBJ1-1; D is perhaps TRBD1 (6 bases). Deletions cut 3 bases from V and 11 bases from J, with 13 bases between. Looked up from germline, CDR1 is MNHEY and CDR2 is SMNVEV (reference sequence). The CDR3 runs to 12 residues. Here the CDR3 reads CASSFPGERAFF. The CDR3 region has the DNA TGTGCCAGCAGTTTCCCAGGGGAGCGGGCTTTCTTT.

This clone was seen only a few times. The J gene is TRBJ2-2, the V gene TRBV10-1; D uncertain. Trimming took off 2 bases at V and 8 bases at J, with 9 bases between the two ends. The CDR3 spans 13 residues. Looked up from germline, CDR1 is WNHNN and CDR2 is SYGVQD (reference sequence). CDR3 protein: CASSEKTPGELFF. As DNA, the CDR3 is TGCGCCAGCAGTGAGAAGACCCCAGGGGAGCTGTTTTTT.

The chain carries TRBV9 and TRBJ2-6, with a weak D call TRBD2 (5 bases). The V gene's germline CDR1 is SGDLS and CDR2 YYNGEE. The ends were cut back, 2 bases at V and 2 bases at J, with 11 bases in the middle. The CDR3 loop spans 16 amino acids. CDR3 sequence: CASSVGSPTGANVLTF. Here the CDR3 DNA reads TGTGCCAGCAGCGTGGGGAGCCCTACTGGGGCCAACGTCCTGACTTTC.

V is TRBV19 and J is TRBJ2-4; TRBD1 agrees at 7 bases. J gave up 0 bases and V 5 bases, and 16 bases lay outside the gene matches. The CDR3 spans 19 residues. Per germline, CDR1 LNHDA and CDR2 SQIVND (reference sequence). The CDR3 region is CASSVRDSHFLLAKNIQYF. In nucleotides, the CDR3 is TGTGCCAGTAGTGTCCGGGACAGCCATTTCCTTCTAGCCAAAAACATTCAGTACTTC.

The chain employs TRBV4-1 and TRBJ2-3; D possibly corresponds to TRBD2 (6 bases). Deletions cut 1 base from V and 2 bases from J, with 13 bases between. This CDR3 region has 16 residues. CDR1 is MGHRA and CDR2 is YSYEKL in the germline V gene. CDR3 in amino acids: CASSQVGRRDTDTQYF. The CDR3 coding sequence is TGCGCCAGCAGCCAAGTCGGACGGAGGGACACAGATACGCAGTATTTT.

Remarks on this clone: This specimen includes other DNA sequences encoding the same CDR3. V usage is TRBV5-4 and J usage is TRBJ1-4; D may be TRBD1 (5 bases). Looked up from germline, CDR1 is SGHNT and CDR2 is YYREEE (reference sequence). Trimming pared 0 bases from V and 8 bases from J, leaving 11 bases between. The CDR3 consists of 14 residues. CDR3 nucleotides: TGTGCCAGCAGCTTGGATCAGGGAAGGGAAAAACTGTTTTTT. This translates into CASSLDQGREKLFF.

This clone was seen once. V and J are TRBV5-5 and TRBJ2-1; 10 nucleotides match TRBD2. J was trimmed by 0 bases and V by 3 bases; bases with no gene match: 9. CDR1 is SGHKS and CDR2 is YYEKEE in the germline V gene (reference sequence). The CDR3 has 18 amino acids. CDR3 in amino acids: CASSSLASGSGSYNEQFF. In DNA, the CDR3 is TGTGCCAGCAGCTCGTTGGCTAGCGGGAGTGGCTCCTACAATGAGCAGTTCTTC.

The chain employs TRBV11-2 and TRBJ2-5; D gene ambiguous. V was pared by 1 base and J by 5 bases, with 8 bases between. Germline CDR1 reads SGHAT; CDR2 reads FQNNGV. The CDR3 has 13 residues. The chain's CDR3 is CASSLVIGETQYF. CDR3 bases: TGTGCCAGCAGCTTAGTGATAGGCGAGACCCAGTACTTC.

This clone is a singleton in its sample. This sequence joins TRBV2 and TRBJ2-1; 7 positions agree with TRBD1. This CDR3 spans 15 amino acids. Losses at the gene ends were 5 bases for V and 5 bases for J; bases not matched to a gene: 9. Germline V gives CDR1 SNHLY, CDR2 FYNNEI. As DNA, the CDR3 is TGTGCCAGCAGTCTACGACAGGGAAGTCACAATGAGCAGTTCTTC. This encodes CASSLRQGSHNEQFF.

The chain combines TRBV10-2 with TRBJ2-3, with 7 positions matching TRBD1. The CDR3 is 14 amino acids. Germline assignment: CDR1 WSHSY and CDR2 SAAADI. Trimming cost V 6 bases and J 2 bases; bases outside gene matches: 5. CDR3 loop: CASRGTANTDTQYF. CDR3 in DNA: TGCGCCAGCAGGGGGACAGCAAACACAGATACGCAGTATTTT.

The chain recombines TRBV6-5 with TRBJ2-3, with D unclear. V gave up 2 bases and J gave up 0 bases, with 12 bases separating them. Germline V gene lookup returns CDR1 MNHEY and CDR2 SVGAGI. The CDR3 spans 16 residues. Here the CDR3 reads CASSYQPRTSTDTQYF. CDR3 DNA sequence: TGTGCCAGCAGTTACCAGCCTAGAACTAGCACAGATACGCAGTATTTT.

The chain uses TRBV28 and TRBJ2-7; D gene ambiguous. The germline CDR1 and CDR2 sequences are MDHEN and SYDVKM. Trimming took off 4 bases at V and 0 bases at J, with 4 bases between the two ends. The CDR3 has 12 residues. The CDR3 coding sequence is TGTGCCAGCAGTTACAGCTCCTACGAGCAGTACTTC. It translates to CASSYSSYEQYF.

V is TRBV9 and J is TRBJ2-7, with D maybe TRBD1 (5 bases). In germline, CDR1 is SGDLS, CDR2 YYNGEE. CDR3 size: 15 residues. Deletions cut 0 bases from V and 4 bases from J, with 14 bases between. The CDR3 DNA is TGTGCCAGCAGCGTAGATTGGCAGGGATATTACGAGCAGTACTTC. It is translated as CASSVDWQGYYEQYF.

The chain carries TRBV9 and TRBJ2-2; D is possibly TRBD1 or TRBD2 (6 bases each). Trimming pared 2 bases from V and 5 bases from J, leaving 19 bases between. Germline assignment: CDR1 SGDLS and CDR2 YYNGEE. The length of the CDR3 is 17 residues. Here the CDR3 DNA reads TGTGCCAGCAGCGTTGTCCCCGGAGGGGGGTTTACCGGGGAGCTGTTTTTT. Translated: CASSVVPGGGFTGELFF.

The V and J genes are TRBV2 and TRBJ1-5; a possible D gene is TRBD1 (6 bases). The V gene lost 1 base and the J gene lost 6 bases, with 10 bases spanning the gap. The CDR3 has 14 residues. CDR1 and CDR2 (germline): SNHLY, FYNNEI. Here the CDR3 DNA reads TGTGCCAGCAGTGAAGGGGGGCTGGTTCAGCCCCAGCATTTT. As protein: CASSEGGLVQPQHF.

The chain employs TRBV6-6 and TRBJ1-5; unclear D gene. The V and J ends lost 8 bases and 4 bases respectively, with 18 bases between them. The CDR3 runs 15 residues. In germline, CDR1 is MNHNY, CDR2 SVGAGI (reference sequence). The DNA for the CDR3 is TGTGCCAGCCAGACTCTAGGGCAATCGAATCAGCCCCAGCATTTT. Its translation: CASQTLGQSNQPQHF.

Points on this clone: The sample holds other DNA sequences that translate to the same CDR3. The V gene is TRBV5-1, the J gene TRBJ2-3, with 11 bases aligning to TRBD1. The length of the CDR3 is 16 residues. Per the germline V gene, CDR1 is SGHRS and CDR2 is YFSETQ. J lost 3 bases, V lost 0 bases, and 3 bases had no gene match. The CDR3 DNA is TGCGCCAGCAGCTTGGAGGGACAGGGGGTTACAGATACGCAGTATTTT. Amino acid sequence: CASSLEGQGVTDTQYF. The full variable domain, in which reference TRBV5-1 and TRBJ2-3 provide the parts outside the CDR3, is KAGVTQTPRYLIKTRGQQVTLSCSPISGHRSVSWYQQTPGQGLQFLFEYFSETQRNKGNFPGRFSGRQFSNSRSEMNVSTLELGDSALYLCASSLEGQGVTDTQYFGPGTRLTVL.

The chain has TRBV27 and TRBJ1-2; perhaps TRBD1 as D (5 bases). Between the trimmed V and J ends, which lost 5 bases and 4 bases, there was a span of 14 bases. The CDR3 consists of 14 residues. Germline values: CDR1 MNHEY, CDR2 SMNVEV (reference sequence). The CDR3 DNA sequence: TGTGCCAGCAGTGCGGGACCTAAAGCCTATGGCTACACCTTC. Amino acids: CASSAGPKAYGYTF.